This T cell receptor beta chain was captured in a study of T-cell memory formation after mild COVID-19. Study details: Largely, the TCR clusters proved donor specific. Study observations and caveats: Nothing showed for sure that second-wave clones peaking on day 37 were SARS-CoV-2 specific. Some clones that responded turned up in pre-infection memory, which suggests that cross-reactive memory joined in. Among CD4+ contracting clones, most were CM and EM, and CD8+ ones EMRA.

A word on this clonotype: Antigen: not known.

MiXCR, run by TCRdb on the 5' RACE reads, gives a single entry per CDR3 protein. Among approximately 110,000 distinct CDR3 sequences listed, over 20% were seen once. From germline, CDR1 is PRHDT and CDR2 FYEKMQ (reference sequence). V shed 1 base and J shed 8 bases, with 5 bases lying between them. The CDR3 length is 11 residues. Sequences were obtained from PBMCs or a T cell subset sorted from them (not recorded which). V usage is TRBV13 and J usage is TRBJ1-1; D remains ambiguous. This sequence originates from a man aged 18 to 35 who had mild COVID-19 (a few samples of this study predate the infection). Cell type and time point are not known. CDR3 DNA sequence: TGTGCCAGCAGCTTAGTAGCGGAAGCTTTCTTT. Translation: CASSLVAEAFF. Variable domain in full (rest from reference TRBV13 and TRBJ1-1): AAGVIQSPRHLIKEKRETATLKCYPIPRHDTVYWYQQGPGQDPQFLISFYEKMQSDKGSIPDRFSAQQFSDYHSELNMSSLELGDSALYFCASSLVAEAFFGQGTRLTVV.